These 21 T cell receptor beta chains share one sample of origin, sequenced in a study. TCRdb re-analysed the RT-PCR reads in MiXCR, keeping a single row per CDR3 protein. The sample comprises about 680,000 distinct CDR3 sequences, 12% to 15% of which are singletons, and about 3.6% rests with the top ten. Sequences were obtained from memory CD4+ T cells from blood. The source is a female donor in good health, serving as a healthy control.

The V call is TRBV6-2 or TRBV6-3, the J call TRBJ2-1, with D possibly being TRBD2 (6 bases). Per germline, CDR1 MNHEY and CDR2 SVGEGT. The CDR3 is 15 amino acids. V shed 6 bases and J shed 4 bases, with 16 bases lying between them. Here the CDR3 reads CASSRGNPLYNEQFF. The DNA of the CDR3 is TGTGCCAGCAGCCGCGGGAACCCGTTGTACAATGAGCAGTTCTTC.

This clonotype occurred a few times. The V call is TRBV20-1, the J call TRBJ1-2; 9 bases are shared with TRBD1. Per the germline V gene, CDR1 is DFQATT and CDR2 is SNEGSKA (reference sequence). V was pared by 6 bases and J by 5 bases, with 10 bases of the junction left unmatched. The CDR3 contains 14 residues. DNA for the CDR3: TGCAGTGCGCTACCGGGACAGGGCATTTATGGCTACACCTTC. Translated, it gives CSALPGQGIYGYTF.

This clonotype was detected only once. The CDR3, as DNA: TGTGCCAGCAGTTTGGGGGTAATGAACTATGGCTACACCTTC. Translation gives CASSLGVMNYGYTF. The chain recombines TRBV12-3 or TRBV12-4 with TRBJ1-2; D is possibly TRBD1 (5 bases). The CDR3 runs 14 residues. Trimming stripped 3 bases from V and 2 bases from J, with 10 bases between.

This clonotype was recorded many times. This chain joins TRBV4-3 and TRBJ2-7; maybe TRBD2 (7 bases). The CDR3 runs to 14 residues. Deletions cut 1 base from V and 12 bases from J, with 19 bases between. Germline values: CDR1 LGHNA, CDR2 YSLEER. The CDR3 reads CASSQVQGGVLGYF. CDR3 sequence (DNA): TGCGCCAGCAGCCAAGTACAGGGAGGGGTTCTAGGGTACTTC.

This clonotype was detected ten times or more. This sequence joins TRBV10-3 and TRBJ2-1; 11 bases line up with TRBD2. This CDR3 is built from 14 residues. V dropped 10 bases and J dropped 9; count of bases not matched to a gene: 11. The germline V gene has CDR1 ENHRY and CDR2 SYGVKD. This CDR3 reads CATKVAGGPGEQFF. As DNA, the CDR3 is TGTGCCACCAAGGTAGCGGGAGGGCCCGGTGAGCAGTTCTTC.

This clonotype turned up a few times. The CDR3 spells CSARVQASDTQYF. CDR3 nucleotide sequence: TGCAGTGCTAGAGTTCAGGCATCAGATACGCAGTATTTT. The chain recombines TRBV20-1 with TRBJ2-3; D is undetermined. The CDR3 is 13 residues long. Germline V lookup: CDR1 DFQATT, CDR2 SNEGSKA (reference sequence). Trimming removed 1 base from V and 4 bases from J, with 9 bases in between.

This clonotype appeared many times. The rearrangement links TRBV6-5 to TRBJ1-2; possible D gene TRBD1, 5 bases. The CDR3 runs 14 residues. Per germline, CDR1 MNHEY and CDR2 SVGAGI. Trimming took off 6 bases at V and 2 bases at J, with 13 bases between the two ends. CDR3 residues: CASSRGRGNYGYTF. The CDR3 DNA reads TGTGCCAGCAGCCGTGGTCGGGGCAACTATGGCTACACCTTC.

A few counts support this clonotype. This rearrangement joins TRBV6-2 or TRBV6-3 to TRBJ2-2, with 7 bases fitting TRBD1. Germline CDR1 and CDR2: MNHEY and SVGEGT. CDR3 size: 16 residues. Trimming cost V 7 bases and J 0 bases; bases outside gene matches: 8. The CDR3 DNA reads TGTGCCAGCAACCCACAGGGGATTGCGAACACCGGGGAGCTGTTTTTT. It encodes CASNPQGIANTGELFF.

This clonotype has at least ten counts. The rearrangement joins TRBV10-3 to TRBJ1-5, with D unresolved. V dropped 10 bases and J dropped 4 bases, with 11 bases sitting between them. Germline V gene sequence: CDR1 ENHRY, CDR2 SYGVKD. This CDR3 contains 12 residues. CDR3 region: CATRTPNQPQHF. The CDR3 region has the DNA TGTGCCACCCGAACGCCGAATCAGCCCCAGCATTTT.

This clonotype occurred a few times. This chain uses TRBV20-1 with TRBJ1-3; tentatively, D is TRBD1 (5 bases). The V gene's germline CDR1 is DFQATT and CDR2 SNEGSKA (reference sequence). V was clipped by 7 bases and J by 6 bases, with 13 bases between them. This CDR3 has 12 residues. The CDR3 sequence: CSGSGYSNTIYF. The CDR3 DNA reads TGCAGTGGTTCAGGGTATTCAAACACCATATATTTT.

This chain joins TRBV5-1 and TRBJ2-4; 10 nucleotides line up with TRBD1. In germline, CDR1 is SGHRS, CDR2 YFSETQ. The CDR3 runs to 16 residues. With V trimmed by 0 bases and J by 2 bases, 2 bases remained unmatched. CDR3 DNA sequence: TGCGCCAGCAGCTTGGGACAGGGGGCGCCCAAAAACATTCAGTACTTC. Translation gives CASSLGQGAPKNIQYF.

CDR3 DNA: TGTGCCAGCAGCCGGGGGGCCTTCGGCAATCAGCCCCAGCATTTT. Translating it yields CASSRGAFGNQPQHF. The J gene is TRBJ1-5, the V gene TRBV2, with a tentative D call TRBD1 (6 bases). Between the trimmed V and J ends, which lost 6 bases and 2 bases, there was a span of 14 bases. Germline V gene sequence: CDR1 SNHLY, CDR2 FYNNEI. The CDR3 extends over 15 amino acids.

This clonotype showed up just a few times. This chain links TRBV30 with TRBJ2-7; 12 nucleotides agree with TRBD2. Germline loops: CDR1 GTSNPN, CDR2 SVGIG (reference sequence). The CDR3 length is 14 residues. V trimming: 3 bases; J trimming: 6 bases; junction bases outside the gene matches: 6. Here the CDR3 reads CAWRTSGSISEQYF. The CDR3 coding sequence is TGTGCCTGGAGGACTAGCGGGAGTATTTCCGAGCAGTACTTC.

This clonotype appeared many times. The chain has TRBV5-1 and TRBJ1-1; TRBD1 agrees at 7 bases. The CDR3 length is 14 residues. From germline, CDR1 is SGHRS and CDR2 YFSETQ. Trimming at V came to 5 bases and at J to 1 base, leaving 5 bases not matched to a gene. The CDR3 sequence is CASRQGQPNTEAFF. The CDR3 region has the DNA TGCGCCAGCAGACAGGGACAGCCGAACACTGAAGCTTTCTTT.

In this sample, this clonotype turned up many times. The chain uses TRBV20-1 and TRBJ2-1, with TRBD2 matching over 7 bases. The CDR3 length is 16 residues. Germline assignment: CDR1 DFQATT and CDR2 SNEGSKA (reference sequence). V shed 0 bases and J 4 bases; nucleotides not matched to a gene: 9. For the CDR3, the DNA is TGCAGTGCTAGAGATCGCCGGAGCGGGAATTACAATGAGCAGTTCTTC. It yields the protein CSARDRRSGNYNEQFF.

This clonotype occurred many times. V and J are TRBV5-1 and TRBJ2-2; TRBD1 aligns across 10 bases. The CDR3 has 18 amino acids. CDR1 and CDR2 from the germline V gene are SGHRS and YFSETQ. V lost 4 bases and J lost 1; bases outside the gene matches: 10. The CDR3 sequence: CASSGGTGAWGNTGELFF. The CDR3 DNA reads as TGCGCCAGCAGCGGCGGGACAGGGGCGTGGGGGAACACCGGGGAGCTGTTTTTT.

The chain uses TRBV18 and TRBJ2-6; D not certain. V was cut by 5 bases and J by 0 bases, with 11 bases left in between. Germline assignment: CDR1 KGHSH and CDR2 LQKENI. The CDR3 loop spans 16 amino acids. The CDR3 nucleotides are TGTGCCAGCTCATCCGATTTCAGCTCTGGGGCCAACGTCCTGACTTTC. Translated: CASSSDFSSGANVLTF.

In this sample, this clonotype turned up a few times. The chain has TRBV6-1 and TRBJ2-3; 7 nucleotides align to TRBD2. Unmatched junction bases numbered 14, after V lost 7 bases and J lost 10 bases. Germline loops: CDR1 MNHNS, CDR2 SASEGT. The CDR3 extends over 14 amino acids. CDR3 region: CASTAGLPRPAQYF. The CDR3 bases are TGTGCCAGCACCGCGGGACTACCCCGACCCGCGCAGTATTTT.

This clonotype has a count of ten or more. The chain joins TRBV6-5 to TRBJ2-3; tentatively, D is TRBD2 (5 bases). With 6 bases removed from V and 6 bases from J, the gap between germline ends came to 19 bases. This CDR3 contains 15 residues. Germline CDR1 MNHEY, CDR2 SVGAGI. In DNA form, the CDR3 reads TGTGCCAGCAGCTATGACGACCGGGCGGGCGATACGCAGTATTTT. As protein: CASSYDDRAGDTQYF.

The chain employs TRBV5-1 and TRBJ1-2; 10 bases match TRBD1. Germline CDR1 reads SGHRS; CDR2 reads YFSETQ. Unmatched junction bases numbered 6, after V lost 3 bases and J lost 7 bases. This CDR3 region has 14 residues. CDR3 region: CASSSDRGVSGYTF. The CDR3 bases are TGCGCCAGCAGCTCGGACAGGGGGGTATCTGGCTACACCTTC.

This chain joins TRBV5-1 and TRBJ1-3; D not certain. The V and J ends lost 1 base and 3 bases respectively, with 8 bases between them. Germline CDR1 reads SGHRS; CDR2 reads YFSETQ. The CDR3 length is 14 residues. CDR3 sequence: CASSLSVSGNTIYF. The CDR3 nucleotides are TGCGCCAGCAGCTTGAGTGTGAGTGGAAACACCATATATTTT.